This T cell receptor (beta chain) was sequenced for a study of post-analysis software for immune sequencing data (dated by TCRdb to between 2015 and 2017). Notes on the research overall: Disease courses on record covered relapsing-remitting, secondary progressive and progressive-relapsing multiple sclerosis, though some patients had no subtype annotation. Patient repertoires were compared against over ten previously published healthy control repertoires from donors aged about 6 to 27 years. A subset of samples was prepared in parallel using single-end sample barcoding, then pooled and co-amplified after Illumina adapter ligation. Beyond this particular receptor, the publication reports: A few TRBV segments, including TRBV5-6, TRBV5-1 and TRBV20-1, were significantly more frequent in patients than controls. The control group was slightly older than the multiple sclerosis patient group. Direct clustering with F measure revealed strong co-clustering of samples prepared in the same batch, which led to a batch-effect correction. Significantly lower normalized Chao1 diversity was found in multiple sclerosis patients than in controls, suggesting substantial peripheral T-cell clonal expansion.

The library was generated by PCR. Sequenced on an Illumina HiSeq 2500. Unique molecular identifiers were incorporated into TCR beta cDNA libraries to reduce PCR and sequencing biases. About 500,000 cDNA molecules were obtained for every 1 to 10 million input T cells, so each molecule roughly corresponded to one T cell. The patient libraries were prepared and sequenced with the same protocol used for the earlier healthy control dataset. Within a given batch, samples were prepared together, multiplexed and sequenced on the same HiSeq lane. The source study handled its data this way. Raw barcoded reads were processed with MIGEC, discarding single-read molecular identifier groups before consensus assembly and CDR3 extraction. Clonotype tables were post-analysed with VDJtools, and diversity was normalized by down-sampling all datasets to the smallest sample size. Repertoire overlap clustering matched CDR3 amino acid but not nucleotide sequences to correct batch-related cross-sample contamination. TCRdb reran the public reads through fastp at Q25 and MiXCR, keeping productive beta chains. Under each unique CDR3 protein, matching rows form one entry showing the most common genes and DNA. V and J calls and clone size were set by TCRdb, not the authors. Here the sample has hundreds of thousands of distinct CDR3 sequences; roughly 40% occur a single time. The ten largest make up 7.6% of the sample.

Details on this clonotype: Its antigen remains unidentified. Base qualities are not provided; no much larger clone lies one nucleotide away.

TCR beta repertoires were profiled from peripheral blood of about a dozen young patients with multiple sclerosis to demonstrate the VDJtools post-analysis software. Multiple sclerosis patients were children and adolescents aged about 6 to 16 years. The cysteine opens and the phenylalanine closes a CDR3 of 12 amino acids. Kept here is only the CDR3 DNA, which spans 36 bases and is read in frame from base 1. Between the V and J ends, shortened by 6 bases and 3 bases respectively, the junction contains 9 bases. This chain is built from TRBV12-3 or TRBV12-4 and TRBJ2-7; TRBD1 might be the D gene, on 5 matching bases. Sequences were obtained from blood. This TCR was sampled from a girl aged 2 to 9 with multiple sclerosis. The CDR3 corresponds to CASRRQNYEQYF. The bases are TGTGCCAGCAGAAGACAGAACTACGAGCAGTACTTC.